This entry lists 16 T cell receptor beta chains sequenced from one sample in a study of blood T cell repertoires in COVID-19. Assay: immunoSEQ multiplex PCR; the TCRdb copy retains only in-frame clones and omits some. The sample consists of 70,000 to 95,000 clones, around 89% of them appearing once. The sequenced material came from peripheral blood. These receptors were obtained from a woman older than 75 with active COVID-19.

J is TRBJ2-3 and V is TRBV11-3; 9 nucleotides line up with TRBD2. The J segment lost 2 bases and the V segment lost 4 bases, leaving 7 bases of the junction unmatched. The germline V gene has CDR1 SGHNT and CDR2 YENEEA. The CDR3 spans 16 residues. CDR3 region: CASSSSSGRYTDTQYF. As DNA, the CDR3 is TGTGCCAGCAGCTCCTCGAGCGGGAGGTACACAGATACGCAGTATTTT. Drawing the rest from reference TRBV11-3 and TRBJ2-3, the complete variable domain is EAGVVQSPRYKIIEKKQPVAFWCNPISGHNTLYWYLQNLGQGPELLIRYENEEAVDDSQLPKDRFSAERLKGVDSTLKIQPAELGDSAVYLCASSSSSGRYTDTQYFGPGTRLTVL.

V usage is TRBV9 and J usage is TRBJ2-3; D may be TRBD2 (6 bases). CDR1 and CDR2 from the germline V gene are SGDLS and YYNGEE. V was pared by 0 bases and J by 2 bases, with 13 bases between. This CDR3 is 16 amino acids long. The CDR3, as DNA: TGTGCCAGCAGCGTAGGTCCAGCGGGTTCCACAGATACGCAGTATTTT. This gives the protein CASSVGPAGSTDTQYF.

V is TRBV7-3 and J is TRBJ2-3, with D possibly TRBD1 on 5 matching bases. Germline loops: CDR1 SGHTA, CDR2 FQGTGA. V lost 4 bases and J lost 0, with 23 bases in between. This CDR3 spans 19 amino acids. The CDR3 nucleotides read TGTGCCAGCAGCTCCCAATCCCCTCAGGGTGCCGGGAGCACAGATACGCAGTATTTT. Translated: CASSSQSPQGAGSTDTQYF.

V gene TRBV24-1 combines with J gene TRBJ1-1, with D possibly matching TRBD1 (6 bases). V lost 5 bases and J lost 2, with 8 bases in between. The CDR3 length is 13 residues. The V gene's germline CDR1 is KGHDR and CDR2 SFDVKD. The CDR3 is CATSGGGNTEAFF. The CDR3 DNA follows: TGTGCCACCAGTGGGGGGGGCAACACTGAAGCTTTCTTT.

The chain employs TRBV9 and TRBJ1-1; maybe TRBD1 (6 bases). The CDR3 has 17 residues. The V gene's germline CDR1 is SGDLS and CDR2 YYNGEE. Trimming stripped 4 bases from V and 6 bases from J, with 25 bases between. CDR3 coding DNA: TGTGCCAGCAGCTTTGGAACAGGGCCCCCAAGAAATTCTGAAGCTTTCTTT. It encodes CASSFGTGPPRNSEAFF.

The genes are TRBV7-9 and TRBJ2-3; 8 bases align to TRBD1. Germline trimming cut 5 bases from V and 2 bases from J; bases unmatched to any gene: 9. Per germline, CDR1 SEHNR and CDR2 FQNEAQ (reference sequence). This CDR3 spans 16 amino acids. The CDR3 DNA reads as TGTGCCAGCAGCACGTGGACAGGGACAAACACAGATACGCAGTATTTT. Translation gives CASSTWTGTNTDTQYF.

This clone was recorded only once. J is TRBJ2-7 and V is TRBV7-8, with 9 bases aligning to TRBD2. V shed 8 bases, J shed 0 bases, and the junction held 20 bases outside the gene matches. CDR1 SGHVS and CDR2 FQNEAQ come from the germline V gene. This CDR3 has 19 residues. For the CDR3, the DNA is TGTGCCAGCTGTCGAGGGCGGGGGGGGTCTAGCGGGTACTCCTACGAGCAGTACTTC. Amino acid sequence: CASCRGRGGSSGYSYEQYF.

The gene calls are TRBV29-1 and TRBJ1-1, with D possibly matching TRBD1 (6 bases). The CDR3 contains 12 residues. Germline CDR1 is SQVTM and CDR2 is ANQGSEA. The germline V and J ends were trimmed by 4 bases and 1 base, with 7 bases remaining between them. The CDR3 loop is CSVARGNTEAFF. The CDR3 nucleotides are TGCAGCGTTGCCAGGGGGAACACTGAAGCTTTCTTT.

The V gene is TRBV24-1, the J gene TRBJ2-3; TRBD1 might be the D (5 bases). Germline V gives CDR1 KGHDR, CDR2 SFDVKD. The CDR3 runs 15 residues. Deletions cut 5 bases from V and 0 bases from J, with 11 bases between. The CDR3 loop is CATSGRQISTDTQYF. CDR3 in DNA: TGTGCCACCAGTGGACGACAGATTAGCACAGATACGCAGTATTTT.

This clone was found once. The chain combines TRBV2 with TRBJ1-1, with TRBD1 identical over 11 bases. The V gene end was trimmed by 7 bases and the J gene end by 5 bases; junction bases not matched to a gene: 6. Germline CDR1 reads SNHLY; CDR2 reads FYNNEI. The CDR3 contains 14 residues. CDR3 amino acids: CASIRTGGSTEAFF. CDR3 sequence (DNA): TGTGCCAGCATTCGGACAGGGGGCTCTACTGAAGCTTTCTTT.

The chain's CDR3 is CASSLGQSTNTQYF. DNA for the CDR3: TGTGCCAGCAGCTTGGGGCAGAGTACTAATACGCAGTATTTT. J is TRBJ2-3 and V is TRBV5-6; D not resolved. The length of the CDR3 is 14 residues. Germline V lookup: CDR1 SGHDT, CDR2 YYEEEE. V was clipped by 0 bases and J by 7 bases, with 12 bases between them.

The chain links TRBV11-2 to TRBJ2-1; D not certain. Trimming stripped 1 base from V and 0 bases from J, with 7 bases between. Germline V gives CDR1 SGHAT, CDR2 FQNNGV. The CDR3 totals 15 residues. CDR3 sequence: CASSLAMSSYNEQFF. CDR3 nucleotide sequence: TGTGCCAGCAGCTTAGCTATGAGCTCCTACAATGAGCAGTTCTTC.

This clone was found once. The chain recombines TRBV6-2 or TRBV6-3 with TRBJ2-1; D assignment may be TRBD1 or TRBD2 (6 bases each). Trimming stripped 6 bases from V and 7 bases from J, with 10 bases between. CDR3 length: 12 amino acids. CDR1 is MNHEY, CDR2 SVGEGT, per germline. The CDR3 bases are TGTGCCAGCAGCCAGGGGAGGAATGAGCAGTTCTTC. Its protein is CASSQGRNEQFF.

The chain uses TRBV29-1 and TRBJ2-5; weak D call: TRBD2 (5 bases). CDR3 size: 12 residues. The V end was cut by 7 bases, the J end by 7 bases, with 16 bases between. Germline assignment: CDR1 SQVTM and CDR2 ANQGSEA. The CDR3 loop reads CSAPPTEGTQYF. The CDR3 bases are TGCAGCGCACCTCCCACCGAGGGGACCCAGTACTTC.

This clone has a single count. The CDR3 spells CAPPESGRGYGYTF. The CDR3, as DNA: TGTGCCCCCCCCGAGTCGGGGAGAGGCTATGGCTACACCTTC. J is TRBJ1-2 and V is TRBV10-3; D is unresolved. The CDR3 is 14 amino acids. The V end was cut by 11 bases, the J end by 4 bases, with 20 bases between. Germline V lookup: CDR1 ENHRY, CDR2 SYGVKD.

The chain carries TRBV23-1 and TRBJ2-7; D possibly corresponds to TRBD1 (6 bases). TRBV23-1 counts as an open reading frame of uncertain function. V was cut by 7 bases and J by 2 bases, with 15 bases left in between. The CDR3 is 14 amino acids. In nucleotides, the CDR3 is TGCGCCAGCACCGGGCCGGGACACCCCTACGAGCAGTACTTC. Translation gives CASTGPGHPYEQYF.